This record concerns one T cell receptor beta chain sequence. The antigen remains unidentified. The source of the sample is a study of Ad26.COV2.S vaccination and SARS-CoV-2 variants. The length of the CDR3 is 19 residues. Germline-derived CDR1 and CDR2 are MNHEY and SMNVEV (reference sequence). J gave up 4 bases and V 3 bases, and 13 bases lay outside the gene matches. TCRdb keeps only in-frame clones here, not all; method: immunoSEQ multiplex PCR. The data show some 330,000 clones, roughly 90% seen once. Treatment defined: 15 to 20 received Ad26.COV2.S at low or high dose, single or two shots; 5 received placebo; per-sample allocation not given. Repertoires come from day 63 after the first vaccine or placebo injection. Cohort 1b enrolled adults aged 18-55 years in Boston. Study-wide points: Whether participants received vaccine or placebo, their non-spike TCR breadth was similar.

The clonotype was recovered from a person between 18 and 65 years old who received the Ad26.COV2.S COVID-19 vaccine or a placebo. This chain uses TRBV27 with TRBJ2-1, with 12 bases aligning to TRBD2. The input for sequencing was peripheral blood, taken in a trial of Ad26.COV2.S vaccine versus placebo. CDR3 residues: CASSFLETSGGGVYNEQFF. The CDR3 DNA sequence: TGTGCCAGCAGTTTTCTCGAGACTAGCGGGGGTGGGGTATACAATGAGCAGTTCTTC.